The 27 T cell receptor beta chains below come from one sample, sequenced in a study of cytomegalovirus exposure and HLA in healthy donors. With 60 Vbeta and 13 Jbeta primers, the PCR was carried out. Generated by immunoSEQ multiplex PCR, the TCRdb table keeps only in-frame clones and is missing some. The table records about 150,000 clones, 80% of them present only once. The sequenced material came from PBMCs. The source of these receptors is a man aged 30-40 years in good health.

Only a few counts were recorded for this clone. The chain couples TRBV9 to TRBJ2-7; possibly TRBD2 for D (6 bases). The CDR3 has 11 amino acids. Germline-derived CDR1 and CDR2 are SGDLS and YYNGEE. The ends were cut back, 10 bases at V and 5 bases at J, with 13 bases in the middle. The DNA for the CDR3 is TGTGCCTCCGGGACTCGGGACGAGCAGTACTTC. As protein: CASGTRDEQYF. Full variable domain (rest looked up from reference TRBV9 and TRBJ2-7): DSGVTQTPKHLITATGQRVTLRCSPRSGDLSVYWYQQSLDQGLQFLIQYYNGEERAKGNILERFSAQQFPDLHSELNLSSLELGDSALYFCASGTRDEQYFGPGTRLTVT.

This sequence joins TRBV27 and TRBJ2-7; 8 bases line up with TRBD2. The CDR3 runs to 13 residues. Germline V CDR1 and CDR2: MNHEY, SMNVEV (reference sequence). V trimming: 6 bases; J trimming: 7 bases; junction bases outside the gene matches: 8. The CDR3 DNA sequence: TGTGCCAGCAGGGCTAGCGGGTCCCGGGAGCAGTACTTC. Translated: CASRASGSREQYF.

The CDR3: CASSRRGGVNEQFF. Here the CDR3 DNA reads TGTGCCAGCAGCCGACGAGGAGGGGTAAATGAGCAGTTCTTC. This chain joins TRBV11-2 and TRBJ2-1, with a weak D call TRBD2 (6 bases). CDR1 is SGHAT and CDR2 is FQNNGV in the germline V gene. V was trimmed by 5 bases and J by 7 bases, leaving 15 bases between them. The CDR3 spans 14 residues.

The chain links TRBV4-2 to TRBJ1-5, with D possibly TRBD1 on 6 matching bases. CDR1 LGHNA and CDR2 YNFKEQ come from the germline V gene. CDR3 size: 15 residues. Trimming took 0 bases from V and 6 from J, leaving 12 bases between them. The CDR3 DNA follows: TGTGCCAGCAGCCAAGAAGGGGGACGTGGTCAGCCCCAGCATTTT. Residues: CASSQEGGRGQPQHF.

The chain employs TRBV5-1 and TRBJ2-1; a weak D match, TRBD2 (5 bases). Germline V gene data show CDR1 as SGHRS and CDR2 as YFSETQ. The ends were cut back, 0 bases at V and 6 bases at J, with 13 bases in the middle. CDR3 length: 15 residues. The DNA for the CDR3 is TGCGCCAGCAGCTTGGGAGTAGGAGGAGGCAATGAGCAGTTCTTC. The encoded protein is CASSLGVGGGNEQFF. Looking up the rest from reference TRBV5-1 and TRBJ2-1 gives the full variable domain: KAGVTQTPRYLIKTRGQQVTLSCSPISGHRSVSWYQQTPGQGLQFLFEYFSETQRNKGNFPGRFSGRQFSNSRSEMNVSTLELGDSALYLCASSLGVGGGNEQFFGPGTRLTVL.

This CDR3 reads CASSPHGYEQYF. CDR3 DNA sequence: TGTGCCAGCAGCCCCCACGGCTACGAGCAGTACTTC. The chain joins TRBV7-9 to TRBJ2-7; D is ambiguous. CDR1 and CDR2 from the germline V gene are SEHNR and FQNEAQ (reference sequence). There are 12 residues in the CDR3. Trimming left V 5 bases short and J 3 bases short, with 8 bases between.

This clone was found once. The chain combines TRBV11-2 with TRBJ2-5, with TRBD2 matching over 11 bases. CDR3 length equals 16 residues. V gave up 1 base and J gave up 4 bases; unmatched junction bases: 5. Germline V CDR1 and CDR2: SGHAT, FQNNGV. The CDR3 is CASSLVLAGGGETQYF. Here the CDR3 DNA reads TGTGCCAGCAGCTTAGTGCTAGCGGGAGGCGGAGAGACCCAGTACTTC.

This chain connects TRBV6-6 to TRBJ2-5; TRBD1 is a possible D gene (6 bases). V was shortened by 6 bases and J by 5 bases, with 13 bases between the two germline ends. CDR1 and CDR2 (germline): MNHNY, SVGAGI (reference sequence). The CDR3 is made up of 13 amino acids. The DNA of the CDR3 is TGTGCCAGCAGCCCCGGGACAAGGGAGACCCAGTACTTC. Translating gives CASSPGTRETQYF.

The CDR3 reads CASRRGHANTGELFF. CDR3 bases: TGTGCCAGCAGGAGGGGACACGCCAACACCGGGGAGCTGTTTTTT. This chain uses TRBV28 with TRBJ2-2; a possible D gene is TRBD1 (6 bases). From germline, CDR1 is MDHEN and CDR2 SYDVKM. The CDR3 loop spans 15 amino acids. V lost 6 bases and J 2 bases, leaving 13 bases between the germline ends. Combining the CDR3 with reference TRBV28 and TRBJ2-2 gives the whole variable domain DVKVTQSSRYLVKRTGEKVFLECVQDMDHENMFWYRQDPGLGLRLIYFSYDVKMKEKGDIPEGYSVSREKKERFSLILESASTNQTSMYLCASRRGHANTGELFFGEGSRLTVL.

This chain uses TRBV19 with TRBJ2-5, with a possible D match to TRBD2 (5 bases). CDR1 is LNHDA and CDR2 is SQIVND in the germline V gene (reference sequence). The CDR3 covers 14 residues. Trimming left V 5 bases short and J 12 bases short, with 22 bases between. The CDR3 DNA sequence: TGTGCCAGTAGTCCGAGGGATCATACCCGGGCCGAGTACTTC. It encodes CASSPRDHTRAEYF.

The rearrangement uses TRBV6-6 and TRBJ2-7; 8 bases map to TRBD1. Germline V gene data show CDR1 as MNHNY and CDR2 as SVGAGI (reference sequence). The CDR3 is 16 residues long. The junction had 9 bases not matched to a gene; V was cut back by 0 bases and J by 5 bases. In DNA, the CDR3 is TGTGCCAGCAGTTACTCGATCGGGACAGGCGAAAACGAGCAGTACTTC. Translation: CASSYSIGTGENEQYF.

The genes are TRBV5-4 and TRBJ2-1, with 9 bases matching TRBD2. V was clipped by 3 bases and J by 0 bases; unmatched bases: 7. The CDR3 loop spans 17 amino acids. CDR1 is SGHNT and CDR2 is YYREEE in the germline V gene (reference sequence). The CDR3 nucleotides read TGTGCCAGCAGCTCGGGAGGTAGCGGGAGCTCCTACAATGAGCAGTTCTTC. Translating it yields CASSSGGSGSSYNEQFF.

This sequence joins TRBV28 and TRBJ1-4, with no clear D. From germline, CDR1 is MDHEN and CDR2 SYDVKM. Trimming removed 2 bases from V and 7 bases from J, with 8 bases in between. The CDR3 contains 13 residues. The CDR3: CASSLGPSEKLFF. CDR3 sequence (DNA): TGTGCCAGCAGTTTAGGGCCAAGTGAAAAACTGTTTTTT. The entire variable domain, with the rest obtained from reference TRBV28 and TRBJ1-4, is as follows: DVKVTQSSRYLVKRTGEKVFLECVQDMDHENMFWYRQDPGLGLRLIYFSYDVKMKEKGDIPEGYSVSREKKERFSLILESASTNQTSMYLCASSLGPSEKLFFGSGTQLSVL.

CDR3 protein: CASSPGTGGQQYF. CDR3 in DNA: TGTGCCAGCAGCCCGGGGACCGGAGGGCAGCAGTACTTC. The gene calls are TRBV7-9 and TRBJ2-7; D might be TRBD2 (6 bases). CDR1 SEHNR and CDR2 FQNEAQ come from the germline V gene (reference sequence). V lost 5 bases to trimming and J lost 8 bases, with 16 bases between them. This CDR3 has 13 residues.

This chain uses TRBV5-4 with TRBJ2-3, with a weak D call TRBD1 (8 bases). Trimming cost V 2 bases and J 2 bases, with 15 bases left between them. This CDR3 is 16 amino acids long. Germline values: CDR1 SGHNT, CDR2 YYREEE (reference sequence). The CDR3 DNA sequence: TGTGCCAGCAGCTTCCTACAGGGGGGGAACACAGATACGCAGTATTTT. Translating gives CASSFLQGGNTDTQYF. The full variable domain, with the rest looked up from reference TRBV5-4 and TRBJ2-3, is ETGVTQSPTHLIKTRGQQVTLRCSSQSGHNTVSWYQQALGQGPQFIFQYYREEENGRGNFPPRFSGLQFPNYSSELNVNALELDDSALYLCASSFLQGGNTDTQYFGPGTRLTVL.

The CDR3 DNA sequence: TGCGCCAGCAGCCACCGCGGACAGGGGAATCAGCCCCAGCATTTT. This sequence encodes CASSHRGQGNQPQHF. This chain joins TRBV4-1 and TRBJ1-5, with 9 bases lining up with TRBD1. V lost 3 bases, J lost 4 bases, and 4 bases stayed unmatched. CDR3 length equals 15 residues. From germline, CDR1 is MGHRA and CDR2 YSYEKL.

The V call is TRBV6-5, the J call TRBJ1-4; a weak D match, TRBD1 (5 bases). The V end lost 0 bases, the J end lost 8 bases, and 13 bases lay between the germline ends. Per the germline V gene, CDR1 is MNHEY and CDR2 is SVGAGI. The CDR3 sequence is 15 residues long. The CDR3 region has the DNA TGTGCCAGCAGTTACTCGGCAGGGTATGGCGAAAAACTGTTTTTT. Its protein product is CASSYSAGYGEKLFF.

In nucleotides, the CDR3 is TGTGCCAGCTCACCACGTGTGGGTCTAGCGGACTCCAATGAGCAGTTCTTC. Translation gives CASSPRVGLADSNEQFF. The V gene is TRBV18, the J gene TRBJ2-1; TRBD2 agrees at 7 bases. V gave up 1 base and J gave up 6 bases; unmatched junction bases: 12. This CDR3 spans 17 amino acids. Germline V gene lookup returns CDR1 KGHSH and CDR2 LQKENI.

Only a few counts were recorded for this clone. V and J are TRBV25-1 and TRBJ1-1; no clear D. CDR3 length: 15 residues. The V gene's germline CDR1 is MGHDK and CDR2 SYGVNS. V lost 0 bases to trimming and J lost 7 bases, with 15 bases between them. CDR3 bases: TGTGCCAGCAGTGAATACGGTAACGGCGGGGATGAAGCTTTCTTT. It is translated as CASSEYGNGGDEAFF. Based on the CDR3 plus reference TRBV25-1 and TRBJ1-1, the full variable domain is EADIYQTPRYLVIGTGKKITLECSQTMGHDKMYWYQQDPGMELHLIHYSYGVNSTEKGDLSSESTVSRIRTEHFPLTLESARPSHTSQYLCASSEYGNGGDEAFFGQGTRLTVV.

The chain uses TRBV5-4 and TRBJ2-7, with 10 nucleotides matching TRBD2. The germline CDR1 and CDR2 sequences are SGHNT and YYREEE (reference sequence). The CDR3 length is 14 residues. After removal of 2 bases from V and 3 bases from J, the junction contained 2 bases not matched to a gene. As DNA, the CDR3 is TGTGCCAGCAGCTTCGAGCGGGAGGGCTACGAGCAGTACTTC. Its translation: CASSFEREGYEQYF.

The chain joins TRBV10-3 to TRBJ2-3; 10 bases fit TRBD2. There are 16 residues in the CDR3. The J segment lost 6 bases and the V segment lost 3 bases, leaving 9 bases of the junction unmatched. CDR1 is ENHRY, CDR2 SYGVKD, per germline. Written as DNA, the CDR3 is TGTGCCATCAGTGATTCAGCGGGAGGGCCGAGGGATACGCAGTATTTT. Its protein product is CAISDSAGGPRDTQYF.

CDR3 residues: CASRLGLAAYEQYF. The CDR3 coding sequence is TGTGCCAGCAGGTTGGGACTAGCGGCCTACGAGCAGTACTTC. The rearrangement links TRBV7-2 to TRBJ2-7, with 11 bases aligning to TRBD2. Germline V gene sequence: CDR1 SGHTA, CDR2 FQGNSA. This CDR3 has 14 residues. The J segment lost 2 bases and the V segment lost 6 bases, leaving 3 bases of the junction unmatched.

This clone was detected a few times. This chain uses TRBV18 with TRBJ2-3, with D possibly being TRBD2 (6 bases). The V gene's germline CDR1 is KGHSH and CDR2 LQKENI. This CDR3 is built from 15 residues. With 3 bases removed from V and 1 base from J, the gap between germline ends came to 11 bases. The CDR3: CASSPGGVRTDTQYF. CDR3 nucleotide sequence: TGTGCCAGCTCACCGGGGGGAGTTCGCACAGATACGCAGTATTTT.

Notes on this clone: This same CDR3 is encoded by further DNA sequences in the sample. V and J are TRBV7-2 and TRBJ2-5; 11 bases match TRBD2. The V and J ends lost 1 base and 0 bases, in that order; junction bases with no gene match: 1. The CDR3 sequence is 16 residues long. CDR1 SGHTA and CDR2 FQGNSA come from the germline V gene. In DNA, the CDR3 is TGTGCCAGCAGCTTAGAGGGACTAGCGGACCAAGAGACCCAGTACTTC. It translates to CASSLEGLADQETQYF.

A remark on this clone: Mismatch with germline at one junction end may stem from a read error. The J gene is TRBJ2-2, the V gene TRBV7-9; 13 nucleotides agree with TRBD2. The CDR3 has 16 residues. The germline gives CDR1 SEHNR, CDR2 FQNEAQ (reference sequence). CDR3 sequence: CSSSVLAGGFTGELFF. Written as DNA, the CDR3 is TGTTCCAGCAGCGTACTAGCGGGAGGGTTCACCGGGGAGCTGTTTTTT.

This chain uses TRBV6-5 with TRBJ2-3, with 7 bases matching TRBD2. This CDR3 is 15 amino acids long. The germline gives CDR1 MNHEY, CDR2 SVGAGI. Unmatched junction bases numbered 8, after V lost 5 bases and J lost 3 bases. CDR3 nucleotide sequence: TGTGCCAGCAGTGGCACCGGGGGGTCGACAGATACGCAGTATTTT. Translated, it gives CASSGTGGSTDTQYF.

CDR3 DNA: TGCGCCAGCACCCCGGGGGGGAACACTGAAGCTTTCTTT. This encodes CASTPGGNTEAFF. The rearrangement links TRBV5-1 to TRBJ1-1; tentatively, D is TRBD1 (5 bases). Per germline, CDR1 SGHRS and CDR2 YFSETQ. Trimming took 6 bases from V and 1 from J, leaving 10 bases between them. The CDR3 sequence is 13 residues long.